This T cell receptor beta chain originates from a study of T cells after somatic rescue of genetic block. Data came from immunoSEQ multiplex PCR; TCRdb stores just in-frame clones and leaves some out. The table shows over 55,000 clones, with 92% occurring only once. This TCR was recovered from a man aged 35 to 55. Sequenced sample: peripheral blood mononuclear cells (PBMCs).

For the CDR3, the DNA is TGTGCCAGCAGCTTAGGGACTACTCCCTCCTACGAGCAGTACTTC. Its translation is CASSLGTTPSYEQYF. V usage is TRBV7-8 and J usage is TRBJ2-7, with a tentative D call TRBD2 (6 bases). This CDR3 has 15 amino acids. Looked up from germline, CDR1 is SGHVS and CDR2 is FQNEAQ. Trimming left V 1 base short and J 0 bases short, with 10 bases between.